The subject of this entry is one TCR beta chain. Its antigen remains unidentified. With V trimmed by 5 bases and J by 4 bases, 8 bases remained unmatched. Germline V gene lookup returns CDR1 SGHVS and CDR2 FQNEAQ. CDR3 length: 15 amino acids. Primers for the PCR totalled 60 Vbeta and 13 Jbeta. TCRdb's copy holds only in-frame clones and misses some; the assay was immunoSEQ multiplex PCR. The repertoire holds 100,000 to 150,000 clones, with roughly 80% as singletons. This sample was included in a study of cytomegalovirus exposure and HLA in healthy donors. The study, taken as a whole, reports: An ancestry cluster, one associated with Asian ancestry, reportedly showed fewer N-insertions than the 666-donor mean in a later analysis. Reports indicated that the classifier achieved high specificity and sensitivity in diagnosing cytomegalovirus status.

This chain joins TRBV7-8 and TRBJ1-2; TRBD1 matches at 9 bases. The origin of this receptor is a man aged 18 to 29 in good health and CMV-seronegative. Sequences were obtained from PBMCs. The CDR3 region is CASSPKGTGSYGYTF. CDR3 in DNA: TGTGCCAGCAGCCCAAAGGGGACAGGGAGCTATGGCTACACCTTC.